This T cell receptor beta chain appears in the sequencing data of a study of blood T cell repertoires in COVID-19. Losses at the gene ends were 4 bases for V and 5 bases for J; bases not matched to a gene: 4. Germline V CDR1 and CDR2: SQVTM, ANQGSEA. The CDR3 is 14 amino acids. Using immunoSEQ multiplex PCR, the repertoire was profiled, and TCRdb retains in-frame clones only, with some absent. The repertoire has about 310,000 clones, 70% to 90% of them found once; the top ten carry approximately 8%. J is TRBJ2-2 and V is TRBV29-1; TRBD2 agrees at 10 bases. The sequencing input was peripheral blood. This receptor was taken from a woman aged 50 to 60 who had recovered from COVID-19. CDR3 protein: CSVGLAGLTGELFF. The DNA of the CDR3 is TGCAGCGTTGGACTAGCGGGCTTGACCGGGGAGCTGTTTTTT.